This T cell receptor beta chain came from a study of blood T cell repertoires in COVID-19. Across the whole study: The United States, Italy and Spain supplied acute and convalescent COVID-19 samples. PBMCs, B-cell-depleted T cells, or T cells were the source of the cDNA or gDNA that made up the material.

Source study methods: Estimation of nucleated cell counts relied on the amplification of reference gene primers. TCRdb keeps only in-frame clones here, not all; method: immunoSEQ multiplex PCR. V and J calls plus clone size are reproduced from that table; the DNA served to infer D and trimming. The data show approximately 190,000 clones, roughly 87% seen once. The CDR3 is 14 residues long. The germline CDR1 and CDR2 sequences are SNHLY and FYNNEI. V lost 8 bases, J lost 2 bases, and 13 bases lay in between. The sample holds one count of this clone. This TCR came from a woman between 40 and 55 years old with acute or convalescent COVID-19. The sequencing input was peripheral blood. This chain joins TRBV2 and TRBJ2-1, with a weak D call TRBD2 (6 bases). The CDR3 region is CASGGETTYNEQFF. The CDR3 DNA reads TGTGCCAGCGGCGGGGAGACGACCTACAATGAGCAGTTCTTC.